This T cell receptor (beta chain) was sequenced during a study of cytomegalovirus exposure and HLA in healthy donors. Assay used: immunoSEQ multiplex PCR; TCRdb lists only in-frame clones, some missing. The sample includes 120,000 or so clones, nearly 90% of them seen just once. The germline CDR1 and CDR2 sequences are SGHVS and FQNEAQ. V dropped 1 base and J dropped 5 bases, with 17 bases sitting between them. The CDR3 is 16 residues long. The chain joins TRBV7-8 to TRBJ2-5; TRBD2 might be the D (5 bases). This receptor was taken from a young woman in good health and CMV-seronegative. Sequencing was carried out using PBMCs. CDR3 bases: TGTGCCAGCAGCTTAGTACTCGCGGGCTGGAGTGAGACCCAGTACTTC. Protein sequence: CASSLVLAGWSETQYF.